Each of the 22 T cell receptor beta chains below was sequenced from the same sample in a study of vaccination effects on CD4 cells after COVID-19 (dated 2022 in TCRdb). Antigen specificity for these receptors is unknown. After around 11 days of culture, CD4+ T cells were isolated with the EasySep CD4+ T cell isolation kit. Convalescent patients had PCR-confirmed SARS-CoV-2 infection between March and December 2020, before Alpha, Beta and Delta variants emerged in the United States. Participants received two doses of either the BNT162b2 or the mRNA-1273 mRNA SARS-CoV-2 vaccine. Library generation was performed with the immunoSEQ multiplex PCR assay. The table was pulled from immuneACCESS by TCRdb, which kept in-frame rearrangements only. Such tables lose some clones; where checked, under half of the loss comes from unresolved V genes, and the rest has no known cause. Counted in this sample were 40,000 to 45,000 clones; 76% of them appeared once. In total, the top ten clones hold about 3.7% of the sample.

This specimen consisted of CD4+ T cells from PBMCs cultured without peptide, obtained after COVID-19 vaccination. All receptors come from a human donor who had a prior SARS-CoV-2 infection.

This clone was found once. The J gene is TRBJ2-1, the V gene TRBV10-3; the D gene is possibly TRBD1 (5 bases). The CDR3 has 16 amino acids. V dropped 3 bases and J dropped 4 bases, with 16 bases sitting between them. Germline CDR1 is ENHRY and CDR2 is SYGVKD. CDR3: CAISDLLRGEYNEQFF. Written as DNA, the CDR3 is TGTGCCATCAGTGACCTTTTAAGGGGCGAATACAATGAGCAGTTCTTC.

V usage is TRBV19 and J usage is TRBJ1-3; possible D gene TRBD1, 5 bases. V lost 4 bases, J lost 2 bases, and 15 bases lay in between. The CDR3 has 16 residues. The germline CDR1 and CDR2 sequences are LNHDA and SQIVND (reference sequence). In nucleotides, the CDR3 is TGTGCCAGTAGTACCCGGTCGGGGGTGGCTGGAAACACCATATATTTT. Translating gives CASSTRSGVAGNTIYF.

Relative to its sample, this clone is medium-sized. The chain uses TRBV5-1 and TRBJ2-7; the match to TRBD2 covers 7 bases. Germline assignment: CDR1 SGHRS and CDR2 YFSETQ. J lost 0 bases, V lost 0 bases, and 6 bases had no gene match. This CDR3 comprises 16 residues. CDR3 DNA sequence: TGCGCCAGCAGCTTGGCCAATCTAGCGGACTCCTACGAGCAGTACTTC. This codes for CASSLANLADSYEQYF.

This clone came up once. The V call is TRBV5-1, the J call TRBJ1-1; TRBD1 is a possible D gene (5 bases). The CDR3 consists of 13 residues. From germline, CDR1 is SGHRS and CDR2 YFSETQ. The V end lost 5 bases, the J end lost 1 base, and 9 bases lay between the germline ends. The CDR3 loop reads CASSSQGNTEAFF. For the CDR3, the DNA is TGCGCCAGCAGTTCCCAGGGGAACACTGAAGCTTTCTTT.

The gene calls are TRBV30 and TRBJ1-6; D unresolved. The germline CDR1 and CDR2 sequences are GTSNPN and SVGIG (reference sequence). This CDR3 has 15 residues. V was clipped by 0 bases and J by 5 bases, with 11 bases between them. CDR3 protein: CAWSVKAGHNSPLHF. For the CDR3, the DNA is TGTGCCTGGAGTGTAAAGGCGGGTCATAATTCACCCCTCCACTTT.

The chain uses TRBV19 and TRBJ2-5; TRBD2 matches at 11 bases. This CDR3 contains 15 residues. Germline loops: CDR1 LNHDA, CDR2 SQIVND (reference sequence). V lost 6 bases, J lost 0 bases, and 3 bases stayed unmatched. This CDR3 is CASSRTSGYQETQYF. For the CDR3, the DNA is TGTGCCAGTAGCCGGACTAGCGGGTACCAAGAGACCCAGTACTTC.

This chain joins TRBV12-3 or TRBV12-4 and TRBJ1-2; D is uncertain. V dropped 7 bases and J dropped 0 bases, with 9 bases sitting between them. This CDR3 has 13 amino acids. For the CDR3, the DNA is TGTGCCAGCACCCTACAGACTAACTATGGCTACACCTTC. Translated: CASTLQTNYGYTF.

The rearrangement uses TRBV19 and TRBJ2-7; D ambiguous. CDR1 is LNHDA, CDR2 SQIVND, per germline (reference sequence). V was pared by 8 bases and J by 0 bases, with 8 bases between. This CDR3 region has 12 residues. CDR3 DNA sequence: TGTGCCAGTCCCGATGCCTCCTACGAGCAGTACTTC. Translation: CASPDASYEQYF.

This rearrangement joins TRBV28 to TRBJ2-3, with D uncertain. The germline V gene has CDR1 MDHEN and CDR2 SYDVKM. V was cut by 4 bases and J by 5 bases, with 10 bases left in between. The CDR3 runs 13 residues. CDR3 bases: TGTGCCAGCAGTTGGCTCTCCCTAGATACGCAGTATTTT. The encoded protein is CASSWLSLDTQYF. The full variable domain, in which reference TRBV28 and TRBJ2-3 provide the parts outside the CDR3, is DVKVTQSSRYLVKRTGEKVFLECVQDMDHENMFWYRQDPGLGLRLIYFSYDVKMKEKGDIPEGYSVSREKKERFSLILESASTNQTSMYLCASSWLSLDTQYFGPGTRLTVL.

The chain uses TRBV7-8 and TRBJ1-5, with D perhaps matching TRBD1 (5 bases). Trimming left V 1 base short and J 7 bases short, with 8 bases between. Germline CDR1 and CDR2: SGHVS and FQNEAQ. CDR3 size: 13 residues. CDR3 DNA: TGTGCCAGCAGCTTAGGCAGGGCACAGCCCCAGCATTTT. Translating gives CASSLGRAQPQHF.

The rearrangement joins TRBV30 to TRBJ1-3; 8 nucleotides align to TRBD1. CDR3 length equals 14 residues. With 5 bases clipped from V and 4 bases from J, the junction kept 7 bases outside the gene matches. Germline-derived CDR1 and CDR2 are GTSNPN and SVGIG (reference sequence). The CDR3 is CAWGRTGRGNTIYF. The CDR3 coding sequence is TGTGCCTGGGGGCGGACAGGGAGAGGAAACACCATATATTTT.

This rearrangement joins TRBV15 to TRBJ2-5; 9 positions match TRBD2. The ends lost 4 bases at V and 0 bases at J; junction bases unmatched: 3. This CDR3 has 15 residues. Germline CDR1 LNHNV, CDR2 YYDKDF (reference sequence). The CDR3 region has the DNA TGTGCCACCAGCAAAAGACTAGCGGACCAAGAGACCCAGTACTTC. Translation: CATSKRLADQETQYF.

J is TRBJ1-4 and V is TRBV12-3 or TRBV12-4; tentative D call: TRBD1 (6 bases). This CDR3 has 13 amino acids. Trimming stripped 2 bases from V and 9 bases from J, with 10 bases between. The CDR3 protein is CASSLSQGQKLFF. The CDR3, as DNA: TGTGCCAGCAGTTTAAGCCAGGGGCAAAAACTGTTTTTT.

The chain uses TRBV5-4 and TRBJ2-2; D remains unclear. The V and J ends lost 1 base and 4 bases respectively, with 11 bases between them. The V gene's germline CDR1 is SGHNT and CDR2 YYREEE (reference sequence). The CDR3 is made up of 15 amino acids. The CDR3 loop is CASSLSSVFTGELFF. The CDR3 bases are TGTGCCAGCAGCTTGTCAAGTGTTTTCACCGGGGAGCTGTTTTTT.

The gene calls are TRBV10-3 and TRBJ2-5; TRBD1 matches 9 bases. The germline gives CDR1 ENHRY, CDR2 SYGVKD. V shed 3 bases, J shed 5 bases, and the junction held 10 bases outside the gene matches. This CDR3 has 16 amino acids. CDR3 in DNA: TGTGCCATCAGTGACTCAACACAGGGGGCTGGGGAGACCCAGTACTTC. Residues: CAISDSTQGAGETQYF.

The chain uses TRBV14 and TRBJ2-7, with TRBD1 matching over 9 bases. The CDR3 consists of 15 residues. The V segment lost 3 bases and the J segment 5 bases; nucleotides outside the gene matches: 8. Germline values: CDR1 SGHDN, CDR2 FVKESK. The CDR3 loop reads CASSHRPGQGDEQYF. As DNA, the CDR3 is TGTGCCAGCAGCCATAGGCCGGGACAGGGCGACGAGCAGTACTTC.

J is TRBJ2-3 and V is TRBV9; D is undetermined. Germline CDR1 is SGDLS and CDR2 is YYNGEE. Trimming pared 0 bases from V and 2 bases from J, leaving 10 bases between. The CDR3 sequence is 15 residues long. In DNA form, the CDR3 reads TGTGCCAGCAGCGTAGCGTCTGTGGCCACAGATACGCAGTATTTT. This codes for CASSVASVATDTQYF.

Only one count was recorded for this clone. The chain recombines TRBV9 with TRBJ2-1, with 11 bases aligning to TRBD2. Trimming at V came to 4 bases and at J to 0 bases, leaving 12 bases not matched to a gene. In germline, CDR1 is SGDLS, CDR2 YYNGEE. The CDR3 loop spans 19 amino acids. CDR3 sequence (DNA): TGTGCCAGCAGCCCAGTAGAAACTAGCGGGAGTTTCTCCTACAATGAGCAGTTCTTC. This codes for CASSPVETSGSFSYNEQFF.

This clone was counted only a few times. This chain links TRBV27 with TRBJ2-1, with 11 bases lining up with TRBD1. Germline trimming cut 4 bases from V and 8 bases from J; bases unmatched to any gene: 4. This CDR3 spans 14 amino acids. CDR1 and CDR2 from the germline V gene are MNHEY and SMNVEV (reference sequence). The CDR3 coding sequence is TGTGCCAGCAGTTCGGGACAGGGGGGCGATGAGCAGTTCTTC. It yields the protein CASSSGQGGDEQFF.

The genes are TRBV7-2 and TRBJ1-2; 10 bases align to TRBD1. Unmatched junction bases numbered 13, after V lost 2 bases and J lost 7 bases. The CDR3 is 17 amino acids. The germline V gene has CDR1 SGHTA and CDR2 FQGNSA. The CDR3 bases are TGTGCCAGCAGCTTAAAAGCCTGGGGACAGGGGTTGGCTGGCTACACCTTC. Its translation is CASSLKAWGQGLAGYTF.

This rearrangement joins TRBV2 to TRBJ2-1, with D unresolved. The CDR3 sequence is 13 residues long. Looked up from germline, CDR1 is SNHLY and CDR2 is FYNNEI. Trimming shortened V by 6 bases and J by 8 bases, and 14 bases separated the two germline ends. The CDR3: CASSSLLAHEQFF. As DNA, the CDR3 is TGTGCCAGCAGCTCCTTATTAGCCCATGAGCAGTTCTTC. Variable domain in full (rest from reference TRBV2 and TRBJ2-1): EPEVTQTPSHQVTQMGQEVILRCVPISNHLYFYWYRQILGQKVEFLVSFYNNEISEKSEIFDDQFSVERPDGSNFTLKIRSTKLEDSAMYFCASSSLLAHEQFFGPGTRLTVL.

The V call is TRBV27, the J call TRBJ1-2, with 11 bases fitting TRBD1. J lost 4 bases, V lost 4 bases, and 11 bases had no gene match. CDR3 length: 17 residues. Germline assignment: CDR1 MNHEY and CDR2 SMNVEV (reference sequence). Here the CDR3 reads CASSSSGQGERGYGYTF. The CDR3 coding sequence is TGTGCCAGCAGTTCATCGGGACAGGGGGAAAGGGGCTATGGCTACACCTTC.